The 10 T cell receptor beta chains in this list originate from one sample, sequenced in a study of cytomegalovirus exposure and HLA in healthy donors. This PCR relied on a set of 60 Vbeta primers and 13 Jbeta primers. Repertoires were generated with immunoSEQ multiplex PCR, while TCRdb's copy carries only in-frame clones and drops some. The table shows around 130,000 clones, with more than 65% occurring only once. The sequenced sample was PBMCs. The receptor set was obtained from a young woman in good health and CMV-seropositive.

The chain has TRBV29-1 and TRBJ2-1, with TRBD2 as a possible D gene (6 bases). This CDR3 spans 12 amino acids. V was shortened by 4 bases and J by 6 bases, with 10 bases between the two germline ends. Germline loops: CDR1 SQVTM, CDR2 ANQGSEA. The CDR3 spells CSVAREVNEQFF. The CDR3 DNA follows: TGCAGCGTTGCGCGGGAAGTCAATGAGCAGTTCTTC.

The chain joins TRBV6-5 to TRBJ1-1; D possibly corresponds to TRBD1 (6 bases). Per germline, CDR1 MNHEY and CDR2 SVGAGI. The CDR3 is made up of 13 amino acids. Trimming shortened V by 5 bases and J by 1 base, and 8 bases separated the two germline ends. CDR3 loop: CASSRQENTEAFF. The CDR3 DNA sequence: TGTGCCAGCAGTAGACAGGAGAACACTGAAGCTTTCTTT.

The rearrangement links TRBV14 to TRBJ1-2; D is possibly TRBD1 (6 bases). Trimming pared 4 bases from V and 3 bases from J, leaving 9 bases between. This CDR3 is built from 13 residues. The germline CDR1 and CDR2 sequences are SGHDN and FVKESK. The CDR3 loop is CASSRDTYYGYTF. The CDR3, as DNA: TGTGCCAGCAGCCGGGACACCTACTATGGCTACACCTTC.

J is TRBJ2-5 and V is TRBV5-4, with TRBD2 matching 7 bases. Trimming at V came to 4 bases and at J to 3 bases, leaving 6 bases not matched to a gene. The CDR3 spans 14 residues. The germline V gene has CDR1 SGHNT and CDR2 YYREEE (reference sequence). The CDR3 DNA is TGTGCCAGCAGCCTCCGGGACTACGAAGAGACCCAGTACTTC. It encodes CASSLRDYEETQYF.

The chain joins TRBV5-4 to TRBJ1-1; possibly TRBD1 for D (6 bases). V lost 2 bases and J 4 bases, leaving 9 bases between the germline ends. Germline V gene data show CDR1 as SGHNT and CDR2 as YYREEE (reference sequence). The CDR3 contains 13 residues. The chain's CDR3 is CASSLAGVTEAFF. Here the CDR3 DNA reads TGTGCCAGCAGCTTAGCAGGGGTCACTGAAGCTTTCTTT.

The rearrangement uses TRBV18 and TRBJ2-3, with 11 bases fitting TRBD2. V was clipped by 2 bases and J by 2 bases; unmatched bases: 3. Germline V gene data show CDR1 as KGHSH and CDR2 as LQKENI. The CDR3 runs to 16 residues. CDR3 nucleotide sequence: TGTGCCAGCTCACCAGAACTAGCGGGGGTCACAGATACGCAGTATTTT. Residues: CASSPELAGVTDTQYF. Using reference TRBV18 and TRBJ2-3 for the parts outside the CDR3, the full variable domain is NAGVMQNPRHLVRRRGQEARLRCSPMKGHSHVYWYRQLPEEGLKFMVYLQKENIIDESGMPKERFSAEFPKEGPSILRIQQVVRGDSAAYFCASSPELAGVTDTQYFGPGTRLTVL.

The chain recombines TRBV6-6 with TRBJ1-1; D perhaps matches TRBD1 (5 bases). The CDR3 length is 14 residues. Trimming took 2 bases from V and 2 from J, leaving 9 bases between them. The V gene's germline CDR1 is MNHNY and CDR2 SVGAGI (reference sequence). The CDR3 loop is CASSYADTNTEAFF. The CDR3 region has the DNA TGTGCCAGCAGTTACGCGGACACAAACACTGAAGCTTTCTTT.

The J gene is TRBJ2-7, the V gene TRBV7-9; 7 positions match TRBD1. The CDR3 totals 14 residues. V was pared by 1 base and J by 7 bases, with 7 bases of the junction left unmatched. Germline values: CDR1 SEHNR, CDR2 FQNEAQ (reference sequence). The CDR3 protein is CASSLEGAFREQYF. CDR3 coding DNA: TGTGCCAGCAGCTTAGAGGGGGCATTTCGGGAGCAGTACTTC.

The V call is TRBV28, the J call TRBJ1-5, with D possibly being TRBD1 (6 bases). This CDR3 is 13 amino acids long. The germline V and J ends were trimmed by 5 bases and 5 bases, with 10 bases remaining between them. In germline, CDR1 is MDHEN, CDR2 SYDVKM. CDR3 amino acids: CASSPQGYQPQHF. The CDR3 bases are TGTGCCAGCAGTCCTCAGGGGTATCAGCCCCAGCATTTT.

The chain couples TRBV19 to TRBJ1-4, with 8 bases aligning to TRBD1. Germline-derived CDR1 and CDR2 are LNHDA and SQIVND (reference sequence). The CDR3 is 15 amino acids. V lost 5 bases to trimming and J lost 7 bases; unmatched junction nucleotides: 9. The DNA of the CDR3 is TGTGCCAGTAGTTTTCGGACAGGGAAGAGTGAAAAACTGTTTTTT. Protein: CASSFRTGKSEKLFF.